This is a list of T cell receptor beta chains from one sample in a study of OX40 agonist ivuxolimab in advanced cancers. Sequencing was performed with immunoSEQ multiplex PCR; in TCRdb, only in-frame clones are kept and a portion is missing. The sample holds 60,000 to 70,000 clones, 86% seen once. The input for sequencing was CD4+ or CD8+ T cells sorted from blood, taken in a trial of the OX40 agonist ivuxolimab. The receptors here all came from an adult with an advanced solid tumor such as melanoma, head and neck, liver or kidney cancer. Each CDR3 is given with its conserved first and last residue. The D gene is left open where the match is weak. Some rows mark clone size as missing; the rest say once, few, many or name a class of expanded clone.

j_call v_call d_call clone_size cdr3_nt cdr3_aa
TRBJ1-1 TRBV7-8 NA NA TGTGCCAGCAGCACCGGGACGGTGAACACTGAAGCTTTCTTT CASSTGTVNTEAFF
TRBJ1-3 TRBV5-6 TRBD1 NA TGTGCCAGCAGCTTATTTGACAGGGACTTTCTCTCTGGAAACACCATATATTTT CASSLFDRDFLSGNTIYF
TRBJ1-3 TRBV18 NA NA TGTGCCAGCTCACCACTGACGTCCAACGTCGAAGGAAACACCATATATTTT CASSPLTSNVEGNTIYF
TRBJ2-7 TRBV5-1 TRBD1 NA TGCGCCAGCAGCCCGATGGGGACAGGGGGCGCCGAGCAGTACTTC CASSPMGTGGAEQYF
TRBJ1-2 TRBV9 NA few TGTGCCAGCAGCGGCCAGAAAACTGGCTACACCTTC CASSGQKTGYTF
TRBJ2-7 TRBV6-1 NA NA TGTGCCAGCAGTGTGAGGGAGACCTCCTACGAGCAGTACTTC CASSVRETSYEQYF
TRBJ1-2 TRBV13 NA NA TGTGCCAGCAGCTTAAGTTCGGCAGGGGCCTATGGCTACACCTTC CASSLSSAGAYGYTF
TRBJ1-2 TRBV10-3 TRBD1 NA TGTGCCATCAGTGATAGGGGGCTTGACTATGGCTACACCTTC CAISDRGLDYGYTF
TRBJ1-5 TRBV6-6 TRBD1 NA TGTGCCAGCAGTTACCTAGGGACAGCAGATCAGCCCCAGCATTTT CASSYLGTADQPQHF
TRBJ2-5 TRBV2 NA NA TGTGCCAGCAGTATCAGCGGGGAGACCCAGTACTTC CASSISGETQYF
TRBJ2-7 TRBV28 NA NA TGTGCCAGCAGTTTAGCGGCCTCCTACGAGCAGTACTTC CASSLAASYEQYF
TRBJ2-7 TRBV28 TRBD2 NA TGTGCCAGCTCCCTTCCCCAATTAGCGGGAGGGCCGGGATACGAGCAGTACTTC CASSLPQLAGGPGYEQYF
TRBJ2-7 TRBV10-1 TRBD1 few TGCGCCAGCAGTCCGGGACAGGGGTTGAGCGAGCAGTACTTC CASSPGQGLSEQYF
TRBJ1-4 TRBV10-3 NA few TGTGCCACTGGGTTTAATGAAAAACTGTTTTTT CATGFNEKLFF
TRBJ2-1 TRBV19 TRBD2 NA TGTGCCACCCAATCACGGACTAGCGGGAGTTCCTACAATGAGCAGTTCTTC CATQSRTSGSSYNEQFF
TRBJ2-5 TRBV4-1 NA NA TGCGCCAGCAGCCAAGGGACCGAAGAGACCCAGTACTTC CASSQGTEETQYF